Below are 27 T cell receptor beta chains sequenced from a single sample in a study of post-analysis software for immune sequencing data. The TCR beta cDNA libraries carried unique molecular identifiers. From the PCR reads, TCRdb called clonotypes with MiXCR, one entry per CDR3 protein. The sample includes about 770,000 distinct CDR3 sequences, 40% to 55% seen only once; the top ten take approximately 5%. These receptors' antigens are unknown. Study observations and caveats: Higher frequency in patients than in controls was seen for about five TRBV segments, with TRBV5-6, TRBV5-1 and TRBV20-1 among them.

The sequencing sample was made of blood. The receptors come from a girl under 18 with multiple sclerosis.

The sample holds one count of this clonotype. V and J are TRBV7-2 and TRBJ2-3; 14 positions match TRBD2. Germline V gene data show CDR1 as SGHTA and CDR2 as FQGNSA. This CDR3 has 15 amino acids. Trimming removed 5 bases from V and 5 bases from J; junction bases left unmatched: 3. The CDR3 loop reads CASSGTSGGGDTQYF. The CDR3 DNA reads as TGTGCCAGCAGCGGGACTAGCGGGGGTGGAGATACGCAGTATTTT.

The chain carries TRBV7-2 and TRBJ2-4; D not certain. The tail of the sequence fits TRBJ2-7 better, so the J call may be wrong. The CDR3 contains 15 residues. CDR1 and CDR2 from the germline V gene are SGHTA and FQGNSA. The CDR3 protein is CASSLGNAIDYEQYF. CDR3 DNA sequence: TGTGCCAGCAGCTTAGGGAACGCGATTGACTACGAGCAGTACTTC.

The CDR3 DNA is TGTGCCAGCAGTGAGCGGGCTAATGCAAACACTGAAGCTTTCTTT. This encodes CASSERANANTEAFF. The chain carries TRBV2 and TRBJ1-1; no definite D call. Deletions cut 3 bases from V and 2 bases from J, with 13 bases between. The CDR3 sequence is 15 residues long. In germline, CDR1 is SNHLY, CDR2 FYNNEI. Full variable domain (rest looked up from reference TRBV2 and TRBJ1-1): EPEVTQTPSHQVTQMGQEVILRCVPISNHLYFYWYRQILGQKVEFLVSFYNNEISEKSEIFDDQFSVERPDGSNFTLKIRSTKLEDSAMYFCASSERANANTEAFFGQGTRLTVV.

This chain connects TRBV6-5 to TRBJ2-1; D tentatively fits TRBD1 or TRBD2 (5 bases each). Trimming left V 0 bases short and J 0 bases short, with 15 bases between. Per germline, CDR1 MNHEY and CDR2 SVGAGI. The CDR3 consists of 18 residues. The DNA for the CDR3 is TGTGCCAGCAGTTACTCGGGGGTTAGGTCGAGCTCCTACAATGAGCAGTTCTTC. Encoded protein: CASSYSGVRSSSYNEQFF.

The V call is TRBV2, the J call TRBJ2-3; TRBD1 is a possible D gene (5 bases). CDR1 is SNHLY, CDR2 FYNNEI, per germline. This CDR3 has 15 amino acids. Trimming removed 0 bases from V and 4 bases from J, with 11 bases in between. CDR3 region: CASSEARRGPDTQYF. The DNA of the CDR3 is TGTGCCAGCAGTGAAGCCCGAAGGGGCCCAGATACGCAGTATTTT. Looking up the rest from reference TRBV2 and TRBJ2-3 gives the full variable domain: EPEVTQTPSHQVTQMGQEVILRCVPISNHLYFYWYRQILGQKVEFLVSFYNNEISEKSEIFDDQFSVERPDGSNFTLKIRSTKLEDSAMYFCASSEARRGPDTQYFGPGTRLTVL.

This clonotype has more than one count but fewer than ten. This sequence may be a read error, since a much larger clone differs from it by one base. J is TRBJ2-7 and V is TRBV29-1, with unresolved D. Germline values: CDR1 SQVTM, CDR2 ANQGSEA. The CDR3 runs 11 residues. CDR3 DNA: TGCGGCGTAAGATTTTCCTACGAGCAGTACTTC. Protein product: CGVRFSYEQYF.

V gene TRBV18 combines with J gene TRBJ2-4; D uncertain. Deletions cut 2 bases from V and 0 bases from J, with 17 bases between. Per the germline V gene, CDR1 is KGHSH and CDR2 is LQKENI. The CDR3 consists of 18 residues. CDR3 DNA sequence: TGTGCCAGCTCACCAAGGGCAGGAATGATGTTAGCCAAAAACATTCAGTACTTC. This sequence encodes CASSPRAGMMLAKNIQYF. Using reference TRBV18 and TRBJ2-4 for the parts outside the CDR3, the full variable domain is NAGVMQNPRHLVRRRGQEARLRCSPMKGHSHVYWYRQLPEEGLKFMVYLQKENIIDESGMPKERFSAEFPKEGPSILRIQQVVRGDSAAYFCASSPRAGMMLAKNIQYFGAGTRLSVL.

V and J are TRBV7-2 and TRBJ1-5, with D unresolved. The germline gives CDR1 SGHTA, CDR2 FQGNSA. Trimming took off 4 bases at V and 7 bases at J, with 11 bases between the two ends. This CDR3 is built from 13 residues. The CDR3 region is CASSYDHRQPQHF. The CDR3 region has the DNA TGTGCCAGCAGCTACGATCATAGACAGCCCCAGCATTTT.

The chain combines TRBV6-5 with TRBJ1-1; 7 positions match TRBD1. V was clipped by 2 bases and J by 0 bases; unmatched bases: 9. Germline CDR1 reads MNHEY; CDR2 reads SVGAGI. The CDR3 has 17 amino acids. CDR3 bases: TGTGCCAGCAGTTACAGACCCGGGACAGTGATGAACACTGAAGCTTTCTTT. Translation: CASSYRPGTVMNTEAFF.

The chain combines TRBV6-5 with TRBJ1-1; TRBD1 might be the D (6 bases). V was pared by 5 bases and J by 5 bases, with 15 bases between. CDR1 is MNHEY, CDR2 SVGAGI, per germline. This CDR3 spans 14 amino acids. CDR3 sequence (DNA): TGTGCCAGCAGTACCTCGGGGGCAGGGACTGAAGCTTTCTTT. Amino acid sequence: CASSTSGAGTEAFF.

On this clonotype: A read error may produce the germline difference seen at one junction end. This chain connects TRBV6-4 to TRBJ2-3, with D unresolved. CDR1 and CDR2 (germline): MRHNA, SNTAGT. The CDR3 loop spans 13 amino acids. Here the CDR3 reads CAGSIDSTDTQYF. In DNA, the CDR3 is TGTGCCGGCAGTATTGACTCTACAGATACGCAGTATTTT.

The chain carries TRBV3-1 and TRBJ2-7; 7 positions agree with TRBD2. V lost 0 bases to trimming and J lost 4 bases; unmatched junction nucleotides: 12. Germline V gene data show CDR1 as LGHDT and CDR2 as YNNKEL (reference sequence). The CDR3 runs to 17 residues. The CDR3, as DNA: TGTGCCAGCAGCCAAGATCAGACGCGGGAGCCCCCTTACGAGCAGTACTTC. Its protein product is CASSQDQTREPPYEQYF.

The V call is TRBV7-9, the J call TRBJ1-1; tentatively, D is TRBD1 (5 bases). Germline CDR1 and CDR2: SEHNR and FQNEAQ (reference sequence). Trimming left V 1 base short and J 1 base short, with 16 bases between. This CDR3 has 17 residues. CDR3 in amino acids: CASSLDSGQGGNTEAFF. For the CDR3, the DNA is TGTGCCAGCAGCTTAGATTCCGGGCAGGGTGGGAACACTGAAGCTTTCTTT.

V gene TRBV18 combines with J gene TRBJ2-1; maybe TRBD2 (6 bases). Trimming stripped 3 bases from V and 12 bases from J, with 21 bases between. The germline gives CDR1 KGHSH, CDR2 LQKENI. This CDR3 is 15 amino acids long. CDR3 in DNA: TGTGCCAGCTCACCGACGGGAGAGGCGGGAATGGGGCAGTTCTTC. Translating it yields CASSPTGEAGMGQFF.

This clonotype has only a few counts. J is TRBJ1-3 and V is TRBV4-2; the D gene is possibly TRBD1 (5 bases). CDR3 length equals 15 residues. V was cut by 0 bases and J by 6 bases, with 12 bases left in between. Germline V gives CDR1 LGHNA, CDR2 YNFKEQ. The CDR3 sequence: CASSQELGRENTIYF. The CDR3 DNA sequence: TGTGCCAGCAGCCAAGAACTGGGGCGGGAAAACACCATATATTTT.

This clonotype was observed a handful of times. V is TRBV6-5 and J is TRBJ2-7; D gene unclear. V dropped 3 bases and J dropped 2 bases, with 14 bases sitting between them. Germline loops: CDR1 MNHEY, CDR2 SVGAGI. This CDR3 is 15 amino acids long. The CDR3 region is CASSYSRRTTYEQYF. The CDR3 nucleotides are TGTGCCAGCAGTTATTCAAGACGCACTACCTACGAGCAGTACTTC.

The V call is TRBV6-5, the J call TRBJ1-2; D gene uncertain. The CDR3 is 16 amino acids. Trimming took off 9 bases at V and 8 bases at J, with 28 bases between the two ends. Germline V CDR1 and CDR2: MNHEY, SVGAGI. This chain's CDR3 is CASALEASLALGGYTF. CDR3 nucleotide sequence: TGTGCCAGTGCCTTGGAGGCATCCCTGGCGCTGGGCGGCTACACCTTC.

The chain recombines TRBV5-6 with TRBJ2-7; 7 nucleotides agree with TRBD1. Germline CDR1 and CDR2: SGHDT and YYEEEE. V lost 4 bases to trimming and J lost 1 base; unmatched junction nucleotides: 8. The CDR3 has 15 amino acids. CDR3 DNA sequence: TGTGCCAGCAGCCATACGGACAGGACTTCCTACGAGCAGTACTTC. Amino acids: CASSHTDRTSYEQYF.

This rearrangement joins TRBV9 to TRBJ2-1; 10 nucleotides match TRBD2. This CDR3 is built from 15 residues. Germline CDR1 SGDLS, CDR2 YYNGEE. Trimming cost V 0 bases and J 9 bases; bases outside gene matches: 6. The CDR3 region has the DNA TGTGCCAGCAGCGTAGGTATTAGCGGGAGGTCTGAGCAGTTCTTC. Translated: CASSVGISGRSEQFF. The full variable domain, with the rest looked up from reference TRBV9 and TRBJ2-1, is DSGVTQTPKHLITATGQRVTLRCSPRSGDLSVYWYQQSLDQGLQFLIQYYNGEERAKGNILERFSAQQFPDLHSELNLSSLELGDSALYFCASSVGISGRSEQFFGPGTRLTVL.

V is TRBV4-2 and J is TRBJ1-1; 9 bases align to TRBD1. Germline V gene lookup returns CDR1 LGHNA and CDR2 YNFKEQ. V shed 8 bases and J 5 bases; nucleotides not matched to a gene: 6. This CDR3 has 13 residues. The DNA of the CDR3 is TGTGCCAGCTTGGGGACAGGGAAAACTGAAGCTTTCTTT. Its translation: CASLGTGKTEAFF.

V and J are TRBV7-2 and TRBJ2-7, with D possibly being TRBD1 or TRBD2 (5 bases each). CDR3 size: 15 residues. The V gene lost 0 bases and the J gene lost 4 bases, with 13 bases spanning the gap. CDR1 is SGHTA, CDR2 FQGNSA, per germline. The CDR3 is CASSLAAGTQYEQYF. In DNA, the CDR3 is TGTGCCAGCAGCTTAGCGGCCGGGACGCAGTACGAGCAGTACTTC.

The genes are TRBV6-1 and TRBJ2-1, with 8 bases fitting TRBD2. J lost 6 bases, V lost 7 bases, and 11 bases had no gene match. Germline CDR1 is MNHNS and CDR2 is SASEGT. The CDR3 loop spans 15 amino acids. CDR3 region: CASTLPRLAGNEQFF. The CDR3 DNA is TGTGCCAGCACCCTCCCAAGGCTAGCGGGCAATGAGCAGTTCTTC.

This clonotype has a handful of counts. The chain is built from TRBV11-2 and TRBJ2-3, with 9 bases identical to TRBD2. CDR3 length: 19 residues. Trimming took 4 bases from V and 6 from J; bases not matched to a gene: 20. Per germline, CDR1 SGHAT and CDR2 FQNNGV. For the CDR3, the DNA is TGTGCCAGCAGCTCTATAACTCGGGGGGTAGCGGGAGTCATGGATACGCAGTATTTT. It is translated as CASSSITRGVAGVMDTQYF.

The chain combines TRBV19 with TRBJ1-1; D gene uncertain. The CDR3 consists of 10 residues. With 7 bases removed from V and 8 bases from J, the gap between germline ends came to 8 bases. Germline V gene data show CDR1 as LNHDA and CDR2 as SQIVND (reference sequence). The CDR3, as DNA: TGTGCCAGTATGGACGGCGAAGCTTTCTTT. Translating gives CASMDGEAFF.

The chain is built from TRBV20-1 and TRBJ2-1, with 10 bases fitting TRBD1. The ends lost 4 bases at V and 7 bases at J; junction bases unmatched: 10. Germline lookup yields CDR1 DFQATT and CDR2 SNEGSKA (reference sequence). The CDR3 has 15 residues. In DNA, the CDR3 is TGCAGTGCTAAGGAACGGGACAGGGGAGGGAATGAGCAGTTCTTC. As protein: CSAKERDRGGNEQFF.

The J gene is TRBJ1-2, the V gene TRBV30, with D possibly matching TRBD1 (5 bases). CDR3 length equals 13 residues. The germline V gene has CDR1 GTSNPN and CDR2 SVGIG (reference sequence). V lost 2 bases to trimming and J lost 6 bases, with 13 bases between them. The CDR3 is CAWSRGTPHGYTF. The CDR3 DNA reads as TGTGCCTGGAGTCGAGGGACGCCCCATGGCTACACCTTC.

This clonotype was seen a few times. This chain joins TRBV7-9 and TRBJ2-7, with a weak D call TRBD2 (6 bases). Per the germline V gene, CDR1 is SEHNR and CDR2 is FQNEAQ (reference sequence). The V end was cut by 5 bases, the J end by 6 bases, with 20 bases between. This CDR3 comprises 15 residues. This CDR3 is CASSAFSGRESEQYF. CDR3 coding DNA: TGTGCCAGCAGCGCTTTTTCCGGGAGAGAATCCGAGCAGTACTTC.